This record concerns one T cell receptor (beta chain) sequence. The CDR3 is made up of 16 amino acids. CDR1 and CDR2 from the germline V gene are MGHRA and YSYEKL. The V end lost 2 bases, the J end lost 3 bases, and 16 bases lay between the germline ends. This entry comes from a study of cytomegalovirus exposure and HLA in healthy donors. This table comes from immunoSEQ multiplex PCR, and its TCRdb copy is limited to in-frame clones, with some not included. The table lists 89,000 or so clones, approximately 93% of them singletons, with approximately 1.1% in the top ten. This TCR derives from a woman aged 25 to 39 in good health and CMV-seropositive. What was sequenced was PBMCs. The chain combines TRBV4-1 with TRBJ1-2, with D possibly being TRBD1 (5 bases). In DNA, the CDR3 is TGCGCCAGCAGCCAACCCCTTCGGGGGTCAGACTATGGCTACACCTTC. Translation gives CASSQPLRGSDYGYTF.